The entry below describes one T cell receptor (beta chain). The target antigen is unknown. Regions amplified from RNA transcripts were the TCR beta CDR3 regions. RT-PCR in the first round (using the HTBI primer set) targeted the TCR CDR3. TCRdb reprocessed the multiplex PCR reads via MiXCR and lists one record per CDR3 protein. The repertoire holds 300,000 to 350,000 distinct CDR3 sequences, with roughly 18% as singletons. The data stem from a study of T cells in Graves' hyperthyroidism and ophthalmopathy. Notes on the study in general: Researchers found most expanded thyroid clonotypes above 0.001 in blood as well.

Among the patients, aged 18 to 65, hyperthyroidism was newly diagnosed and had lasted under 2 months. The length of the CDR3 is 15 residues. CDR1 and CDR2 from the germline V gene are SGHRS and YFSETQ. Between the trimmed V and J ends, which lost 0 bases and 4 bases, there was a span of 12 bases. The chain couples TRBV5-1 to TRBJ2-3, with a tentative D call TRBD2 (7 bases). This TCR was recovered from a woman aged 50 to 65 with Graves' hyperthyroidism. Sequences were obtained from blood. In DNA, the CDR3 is TGCGCCAGCAGCTTGGTACGGGGGGCCCCAGATACGCAGTATTTT. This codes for CASSLVRGAPDTQYF. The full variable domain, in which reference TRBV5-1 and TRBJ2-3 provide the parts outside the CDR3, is KAGVTQTPRYLIKTRGQQVTLSCSPISGHRSVSWYQQTPGQGLQFLFEYFSETQRNKGNFPGRFSGRQFSNSRSEMNVSTLELGDSALYLCASSLVRGAPDTQYFGPGTRLTVL.